These 14 T cell receptor beta chains share one sample of origin, sequenced in a study of CD8 T cells in Susac syndrome (dated by TCRdb to about 2019). Libraries were built with the immunoSEQ multiplex PCR assay. RNA was extracted using the RNeasy kit, and roughly 0.5 to 1 microgram was reverse transcribed with random hexamers. TCRdb applied fastp at Q25 and MiXCR to the public reads, then kept only in-frame beta chains. Rows with a matching CDR3 protein are joined into one entry that keeps the most common DNA and genes. The sample table holds a few hundred thousand distinct CDR3 sequences, of which around nine tenths were seen once. The top ten hold 0.18% of the sample. Input material: CD8+ T cells from PBMCs. Receptors originate from a human donor with multiple sclerosis.

The chain employs TRBV2 and TRBJ2-7; D uncertain. Germline V gives CDR1 SNHLY, CDR2 FYNNEI. Trimming cost V 8 bases and J 2 bases, with 10 bases left between them. This CDR3 has 12 residues. CDR3 sequence: CASSDEPYEQYF. DNA for the CDR3: TGTGCCAGCTCGGACGAACCCTACGAGCAGTACTTC.

The chain uses TRBV20-1 and TRBJ2-7; 11 bases are a match to TRBD2. V was pared by 4 bases and J by 4 bases, with 6 bases of the junction left unmatched. The CDR3 is 14 amino acids. The germline gives CDR1 DFQATT, CDR2 SNEGSKA (reference sequence). The CDR3 reads CSAIILAGVYEQYF. DNA of the CDR3: TGCAGTGCTATTATACTAGCGGGAGTTTACGAGCAGTACTTC.

This chain connects TRBV2 to TRBJ2-7; D remains unclear. Germline V gene sequence: CDR1 SNHLY, CDR2 FYNNEI. The CDR3 covers 12 residues. The V gene lost 2 bases and the J gene lost 6 bases, with 8 bases spanning the gap. CDR3 sequence reads: CASSELAPEQYF. The CDR3 DNA sequence: TGTGCCAGCAGTGAACTGGCACCCGAGCAGTACTTC.

The chain has TRBV5-4 and TRBJ1-5, with D perhaps matching TRBD1 (6 bases). V was cut by 4 bases and J by 1 base, with 9 bases left in between. The CDR3 is 14 amino acids. Germline V lookup: CDR1 SGHNT, CDR2 YYREEE (reference sequence). The CDR3 DNA sequence: TGTGCCAGCAGCAGGGGGAAAAGCAATCAGCCCCAGCATTTT. Translated: CASSRGKSNQPQHF.

Here the CDR3 DNA reads TGTGCCAGCAGCCCCCGGGACAGGGAGTCCTACAATGAGCAGTTCTTC. Its protein product is CASSPRDRESYNEQFF. The chain uses TRBV5-4 and TRBJ2-1, with 9 positions matching TRBD1. The germline V gene encodes CDR1 SGHNT and CDR2 YYREEE (reference sequence). Trimming at V came to 4 bases and at J to 1 base, leaving 6 bases not matched to a gene. This CDR3 has 16 amino acids.

With respect to this clonotype: The DNA is omitted, as the CDR3 cannot be located on it reliably, and the CDR3 follows TCRdb's listing. V usage is TRBV19 and J usage is TRBJ1-2; the listed D gene, TRBD1, was not tested against the DNA. The CDR3 is 15 residues long, counting both termini. Germline V gives CDR1 LNHDA, CDR2 SQIVND (reference sequence). The CDR3 loop reads CASFGPGIRNYGYTF.

This chain links TRBV15 with TRBJ2-6; no reliable D call. The germline V and J ends were trimmed by 8 bases and 4 bases, with 6 bases remaining between them. Germline V gene data show CDR1 as LNHNV and CDR2 as YYDKDF (reference sequence). The CDR3 loop spans 12 amino acids. CDR3: CATGAGANVLTF. The CDR3 nucleotides read TGTGCCACCGGTGCCGGGGCCAACGTCCTGACTTTC.

CDR3: CATSDSGTGIHEQYF. Written as DNA, the CDR3 is TGTGCCACCAGTGATTCCGGGACAGGGATCCACGAGCAGTACTTC. V and J are TRBV24-1 and TRBJ2-7, with 9 bases fitting TRBD1. The V gene end was trimmed by 2 bases and the J gene end by 5 bases; junction bases not matched to a gene: 6. Germline CDR1 and CDR2: KGHDR and SFDVKD. The CDR3 totals 15 residues.

This clonotype occurred a few times. This rearrangement joins TRBV12-3 or TRBV12-4 to TRBJ1-5; the D is unclear. Trimming shortened V by 5 bases and J by 1 base, and 6 bases separated the two germline ends. The CDR3 contains 13 residues. The chain's CDR3 is CASSPGSNQPQHF. CDR3 bases: TGTGCCAGCAGTCCCGGGAGCAATCAGCCCCAGCATTTT.

The chain recombines TRBV7-9 with TRBJ1-2; 7 nucleotides match TRBD1. CDR3 length: 14 amino acids. J lost 5 bases, V lost 7 bases, and 10 bases had no gene match. Germline assignment: CDR1 SEHNR and CDR2 FQNEAQ (reference sequence). The CDR3: CASNAGQLTYGYTF. CDR3 in DNA: TGTGCCAGCAATGCGGGACAGCTGACATATGGCTACACCTTC.

This clonotype was seen a few times. This rearrangement joins TRBV29-1 to TRBJ2-3; 8 nucleotides line up with TRBD2. Germline values: CDR1 SQVTM, CDR2 ANQGSEA. Trimming cost V 5 bases and J 0 bases; bases outside gene matches: 4. This CDR3 contains 14 residues. This CDR3 is CSVNSGISTDTQYF. The CDR3 bases are TGCAGCGTTAATAGCGGGATTAGCACAGATACGCAGTATTTT.

The CDR3 DNA sequence: TGTGCCAGCAGTTTTGTTCCAGAGTACAATGAGCAGTTCTTC. Protein: CASSFVPEYNEQFF. The gene calls are TRBV6-2 or TRBV6-3 and TRBJ2-1; no firm D call. Per the germline V gene, CDR1 is MNHEY and CDR2 is SVGEGT. V lost 4 bases and J lost 4, with 11 bases in between. CDR3 length: 14 amino acids.

This clonotype has a handful of counts. The chain couples TRBV14 to TRBJ1-2; D call uncertain. The CDR3 consists of 15 residues. V gave up 3 bases and J gave up 2 bases, with 13 bases separating them. Germline-derived CDR1 and CDR2 are SGHDN and FVKESK. The CDR3 protein is CASSQMAGANYGYTF. CDR3 coding DNA: TGTGCCAGCAGCCAGATGGCAGGCGCAAACTATGGCTACACCTTC.

The chain couples TRBV20-1 to TRBJ2-7, with unresolved D. Germline CDR1 is DFQATT and CDR2 is SNEGSKA (reference sequence). The CDR3 sequence is 12 residues long. Trimming took 4 bases from V and 7 from J, leaving 14 bases between them. The DNA of the CDR3 is TGCAGTGCTACCCCGGGTCCCTTGGAGCAGTACTTC. Protein sequence: CSATPGPLEQYF.